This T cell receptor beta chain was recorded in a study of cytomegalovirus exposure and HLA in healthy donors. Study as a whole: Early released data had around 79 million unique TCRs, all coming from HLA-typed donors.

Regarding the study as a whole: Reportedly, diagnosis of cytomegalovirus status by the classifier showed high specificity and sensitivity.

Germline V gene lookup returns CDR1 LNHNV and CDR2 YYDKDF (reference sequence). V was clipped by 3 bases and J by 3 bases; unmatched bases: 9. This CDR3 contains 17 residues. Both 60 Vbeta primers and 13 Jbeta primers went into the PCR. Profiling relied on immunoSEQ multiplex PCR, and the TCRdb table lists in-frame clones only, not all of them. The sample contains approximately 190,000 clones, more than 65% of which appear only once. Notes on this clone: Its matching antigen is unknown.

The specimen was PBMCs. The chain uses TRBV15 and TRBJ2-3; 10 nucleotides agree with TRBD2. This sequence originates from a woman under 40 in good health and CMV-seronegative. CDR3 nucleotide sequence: TGTGCCACCAGCAGGGGACTATCTAGCGGGAGTACAGATACGCAGTATTTT. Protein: CATSRGLSSGSTDTQYF. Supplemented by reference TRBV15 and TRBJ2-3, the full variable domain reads DAMVIQNPRYQVTQFGKPVTLSCSQTLNHNVMYWYQQKSSQAPKLLFHYYDKDFNNEADTPDNFQSRRPNTSFCFLDIRSPGLGDTAMYLCATSRGLSSGSTDTQYFGPGTRLTVL.